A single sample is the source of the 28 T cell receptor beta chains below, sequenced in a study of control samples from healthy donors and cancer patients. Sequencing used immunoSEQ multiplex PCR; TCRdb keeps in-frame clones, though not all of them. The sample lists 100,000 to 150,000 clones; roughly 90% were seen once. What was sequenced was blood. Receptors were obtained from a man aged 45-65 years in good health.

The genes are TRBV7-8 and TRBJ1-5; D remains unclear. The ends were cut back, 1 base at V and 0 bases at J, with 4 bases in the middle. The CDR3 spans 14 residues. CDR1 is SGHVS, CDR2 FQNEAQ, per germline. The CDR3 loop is CASSLEASNQPQHF. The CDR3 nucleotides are TGTGCCAGCAGCTTAGAAGCTAGCAATCAGCCCCAGCATTTT. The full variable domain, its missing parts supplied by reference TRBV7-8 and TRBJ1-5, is GAGVSQSPRYKVAKRGQDVALRCDPISGHVSLFWYQQALGQGPEFLTYFQNEAQLDKSGLPSDRFFAERPEGSVSTLKIQRTQQEDSAVYLCASSLEASNQPQHFGDGTRLSIL.

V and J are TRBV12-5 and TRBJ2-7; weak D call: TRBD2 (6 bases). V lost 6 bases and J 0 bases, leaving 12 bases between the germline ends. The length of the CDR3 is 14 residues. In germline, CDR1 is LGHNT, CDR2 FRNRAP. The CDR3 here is CASGPGTVSYEQYF. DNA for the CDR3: TGTGCTAGTGGCCCCGGGACTGTCTCCTACGAGCAGTACTTC.

CDR3 residues: CASSNHRVLKYTGELFF. As DNA, the CDR3 is TGTGCCAGTAGTAATCACAGGGTCCTCAAATATACCGGGGAGCTGTTTTTT. The V and J genes are TRBV19 and TRBJ2-2; possibly TRBD1 for D (6 bases). There are 17 residues in the CDR3. Germline V gene data show CDR1 as LNHDA and CDR2 as SQIVND (reference sequence). V was clipped by 4 bases and J by 5 bases, with 20 bases between them. Together with reference TRBV19 and TRBJ2-2, the CDR3 gives the full variable domain: DGGITQSPKYLFRKEGQNVTLSCEQNLNHDAMYWYRQDPGQGLRLIYYSQIVNDFQKGDIAEGYSVSREKKESFPLTVTSAQKNPTAFYLCASSNHRVLKYTGELFFGEGSRLTVL.

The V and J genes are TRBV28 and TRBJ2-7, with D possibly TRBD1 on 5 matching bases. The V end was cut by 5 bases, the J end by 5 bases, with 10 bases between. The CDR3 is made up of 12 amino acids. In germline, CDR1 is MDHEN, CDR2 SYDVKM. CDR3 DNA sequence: TGTGCCAGCAGTGCCGACAGAAACGAGCAGTACTTC. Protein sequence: CASSADRNEQYF.

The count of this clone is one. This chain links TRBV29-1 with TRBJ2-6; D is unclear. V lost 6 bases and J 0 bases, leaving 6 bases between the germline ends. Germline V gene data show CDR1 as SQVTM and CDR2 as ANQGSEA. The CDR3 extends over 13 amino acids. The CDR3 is CSVKISGANVLTF. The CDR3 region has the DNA TGCAGCGTAAAAATCTCTGGGGCCAACGTCCTGACTTTC.

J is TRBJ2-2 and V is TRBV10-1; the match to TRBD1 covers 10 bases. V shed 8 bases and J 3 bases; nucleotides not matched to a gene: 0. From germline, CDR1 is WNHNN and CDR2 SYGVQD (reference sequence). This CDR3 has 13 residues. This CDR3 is CASGQGDTGELFF. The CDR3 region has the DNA TGCGCCAGCGGACAGGGGGACACCGGGGAGCTGTTTTTT.

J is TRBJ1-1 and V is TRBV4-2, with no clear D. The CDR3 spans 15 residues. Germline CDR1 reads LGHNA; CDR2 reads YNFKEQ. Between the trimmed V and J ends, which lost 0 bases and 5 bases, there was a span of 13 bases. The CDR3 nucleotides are TGTGCCAGCAGCCAAGACTTTATTACCGCGACTGAAGCTTTCTTT. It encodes CASSQDFITATEAFF.

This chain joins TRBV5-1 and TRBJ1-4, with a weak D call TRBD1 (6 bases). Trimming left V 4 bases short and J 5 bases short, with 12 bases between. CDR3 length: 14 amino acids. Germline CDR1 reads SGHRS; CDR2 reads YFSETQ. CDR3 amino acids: CASSIGQLNEKLFF. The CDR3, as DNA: TGCGCCAGCAGCATCGGACAGTTAAATGAAAAACTGTTTTTT.

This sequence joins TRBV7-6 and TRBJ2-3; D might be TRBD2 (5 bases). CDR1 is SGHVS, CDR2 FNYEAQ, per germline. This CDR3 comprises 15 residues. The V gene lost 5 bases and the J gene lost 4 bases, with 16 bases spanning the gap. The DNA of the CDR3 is TGTGCCAGCAGCCCTGGGGAGTATGGAGCAGATACGCAGTATTTT. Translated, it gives CASSPGEYGADTQYF.

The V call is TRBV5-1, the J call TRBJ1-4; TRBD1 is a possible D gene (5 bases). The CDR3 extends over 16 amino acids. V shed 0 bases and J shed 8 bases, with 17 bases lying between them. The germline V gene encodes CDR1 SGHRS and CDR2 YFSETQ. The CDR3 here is CASSLGFGAGKEKLFF. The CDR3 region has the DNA TGCGCCAGCAGCTTGGGTTTTGGGGCAGGGAAAGAAAAACTGTTTTTT.

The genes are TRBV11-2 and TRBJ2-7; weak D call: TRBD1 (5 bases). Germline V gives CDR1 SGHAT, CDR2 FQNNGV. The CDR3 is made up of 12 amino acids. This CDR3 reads CAIGETIYEQYF. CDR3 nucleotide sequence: TGTGCTATAGGGGAAACCATCTACGAGCAGTACTTC.

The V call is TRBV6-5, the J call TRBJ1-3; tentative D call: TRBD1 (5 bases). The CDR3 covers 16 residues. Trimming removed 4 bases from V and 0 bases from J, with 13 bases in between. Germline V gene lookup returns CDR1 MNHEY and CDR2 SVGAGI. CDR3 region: CASSSAQAGSGNTIYF. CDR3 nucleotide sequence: TGTGCCAGCAGTTCGGCACAGGCTGGCTCTGGAAACACCATATATTTT.

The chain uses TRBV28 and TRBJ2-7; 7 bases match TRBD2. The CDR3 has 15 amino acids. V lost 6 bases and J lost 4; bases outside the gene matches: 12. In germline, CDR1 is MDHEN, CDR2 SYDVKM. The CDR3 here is CASSPPGGGSYEQYF. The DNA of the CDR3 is TGTGCCAGCAGCCCTCCCGGCGGGGGTTCGTACGAGCAGTACTTC.

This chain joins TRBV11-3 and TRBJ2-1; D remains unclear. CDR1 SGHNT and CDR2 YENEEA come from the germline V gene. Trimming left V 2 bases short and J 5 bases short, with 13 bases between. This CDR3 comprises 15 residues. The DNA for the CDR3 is TGTGCCAGCAGCTTATACGGGCAGGCTCACAATGAGCAGTTCTTC. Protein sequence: CASSLYGQAHNEQFF.

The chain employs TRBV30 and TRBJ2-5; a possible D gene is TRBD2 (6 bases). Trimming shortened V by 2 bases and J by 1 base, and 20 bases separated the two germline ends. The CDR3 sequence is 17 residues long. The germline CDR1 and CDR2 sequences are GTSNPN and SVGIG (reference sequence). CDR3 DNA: TGTGCCTGGAGTTTGGGTGTACTAGCTGGTTTCCAAGAGACCCAGTACTTC. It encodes CAWSLGVLAGFQETQYF.

CDR3 in amino acids: CASSLGGGEMDEQYF. CDR3 nucleotide sequence: TGCGCCAGCAGCTTAGGCGGGGGGGAAATGGACGAGCAGTACTTC. The rearrangement uses TRBV5-1 and TRBJ2-7; TRBD2 agrees at 9 bases. The CDR3 runs to 15 residues. The germline V gene has CDR1 SGHRS and CDR2 YFSETQ. V lost 2 bases, J lost 5 bases, and 8 bases stayed unmatched.

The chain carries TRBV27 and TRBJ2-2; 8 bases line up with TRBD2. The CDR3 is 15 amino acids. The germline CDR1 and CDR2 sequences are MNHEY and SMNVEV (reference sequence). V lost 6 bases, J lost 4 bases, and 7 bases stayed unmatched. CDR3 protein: CASRPGLDRTGELFF. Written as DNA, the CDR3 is TGTGCCAGCAGACCGGGACTAGACCGCACCGGGGAGCTGTTTTTT.

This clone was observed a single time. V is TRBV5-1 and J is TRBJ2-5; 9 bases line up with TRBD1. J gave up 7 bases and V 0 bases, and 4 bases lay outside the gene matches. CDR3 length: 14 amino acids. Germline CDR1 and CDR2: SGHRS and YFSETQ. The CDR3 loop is CASSLEGQGRTQYF. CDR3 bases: TGCGCCAGCAGCTTGGAGGGACAGGGTAGGACCCAGTACTTC.

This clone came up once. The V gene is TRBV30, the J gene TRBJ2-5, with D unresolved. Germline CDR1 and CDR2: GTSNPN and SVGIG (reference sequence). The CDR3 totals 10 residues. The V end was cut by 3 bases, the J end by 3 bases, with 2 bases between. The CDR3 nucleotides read TGTGCCTGGAGGGAAGAGACCCAGTACTTC. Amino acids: CAWREETQYF.

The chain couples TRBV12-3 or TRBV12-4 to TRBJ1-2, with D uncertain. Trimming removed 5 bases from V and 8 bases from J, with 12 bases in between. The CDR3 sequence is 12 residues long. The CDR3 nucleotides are TGTGCCAGCAGTACCACCCCCTACGGCTACACCTTC. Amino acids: CASSTTPYGYTF.

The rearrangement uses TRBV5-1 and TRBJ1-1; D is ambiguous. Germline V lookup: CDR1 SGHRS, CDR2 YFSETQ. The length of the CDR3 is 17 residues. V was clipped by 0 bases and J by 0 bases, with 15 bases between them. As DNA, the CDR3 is TGCGCCAGCAGCTTGGATCCGGATTTCCTTATGAACACTGAAGCTTTCTTT. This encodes CASSLDPDFLMNTEAFF.

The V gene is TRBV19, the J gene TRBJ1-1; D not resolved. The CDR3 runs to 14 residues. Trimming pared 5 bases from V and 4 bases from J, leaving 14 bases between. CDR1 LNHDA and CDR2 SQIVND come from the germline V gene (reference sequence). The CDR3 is CASSQNIGLTEAFF. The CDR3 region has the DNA TGTGCCAGTAGTCAAAATATAGGGCTCACTGAAGCTTTCTTT.

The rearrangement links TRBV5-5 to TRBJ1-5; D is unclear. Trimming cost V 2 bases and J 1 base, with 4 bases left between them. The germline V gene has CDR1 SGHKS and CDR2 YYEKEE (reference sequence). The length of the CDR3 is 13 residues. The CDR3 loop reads CASSFDSNQPQHF. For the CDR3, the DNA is TGTGCCAGCAGCTTTGACAGCAATCAGCCCCAGCATTTT.

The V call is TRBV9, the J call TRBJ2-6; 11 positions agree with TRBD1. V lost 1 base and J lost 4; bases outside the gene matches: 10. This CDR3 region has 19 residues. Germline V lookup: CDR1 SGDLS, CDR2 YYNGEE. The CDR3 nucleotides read TGTGCCAGCAGCGTAAATAGAGGACAGGGGGCGCGCGGGGCCAACGTCCTGACTTTC. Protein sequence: CASSVNRGQGARGANVLTF.

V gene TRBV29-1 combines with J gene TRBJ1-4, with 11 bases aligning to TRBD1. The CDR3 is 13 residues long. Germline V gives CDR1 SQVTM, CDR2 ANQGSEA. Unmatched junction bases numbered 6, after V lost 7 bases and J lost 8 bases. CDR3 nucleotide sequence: TGCAGCGCTCGGGGACAGGGGGTCGAAAAACTGTTTTTT. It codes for CSARGQGVEKLFF.

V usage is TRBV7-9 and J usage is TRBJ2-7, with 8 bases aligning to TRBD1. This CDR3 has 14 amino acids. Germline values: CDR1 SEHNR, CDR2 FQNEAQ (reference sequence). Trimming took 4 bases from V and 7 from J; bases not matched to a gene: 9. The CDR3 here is CASSSNRGDREQYF. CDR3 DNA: TGTGCCAGCAGCTCCAACAGGGGGGATAGGGAGCAGTACTTC.

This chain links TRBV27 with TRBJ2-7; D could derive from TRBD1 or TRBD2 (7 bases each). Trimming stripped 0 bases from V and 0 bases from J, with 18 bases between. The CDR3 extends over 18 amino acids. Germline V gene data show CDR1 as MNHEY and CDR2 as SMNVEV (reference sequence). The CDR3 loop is CASSLSQGGPFYSYEQYF. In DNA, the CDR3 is TGTGCCAGCAGTTTATCGCAGGGGGGGCCTTTTTACTCCTACGAGCAGTACTTC.

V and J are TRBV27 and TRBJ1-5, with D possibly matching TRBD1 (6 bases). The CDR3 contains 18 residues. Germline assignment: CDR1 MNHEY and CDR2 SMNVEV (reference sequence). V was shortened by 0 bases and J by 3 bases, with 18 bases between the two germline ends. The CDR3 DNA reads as TGTGCCAGCAGTTTATCAGGGTTGGGCAGGGGTTACAATCAGCCCCAGCATTTT. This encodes CASSLSGLGRGYNQPQHF.